A selection of T cell receptor beta chains follows, all from one sample in a study of blood T cell repertoires in COVID-19. Sequencing used immunoSEQ multiplex PCR; TCRdb keeps in-frame clones, though not all of them. The sample shows fewer than 200,000 clones, 80% to 90% of them seen only once. The source material was peripheral blood. The receptors derive from a woman aged 45-60 years with COVID-19, enrolled during active disease. Both conserved end residues are part of each CDR3. The D gene is left open where the match is weak. A row's size may be missing; if present it is once, few, many or a size class.

d_call,v_call,j_call,clone_size,cdr3_nt,cdr3_aa
NA,TRBV6-6,TRBJ1-1,NA,TGTGCCAGCAGGGGGTCCAGCGGGAACACTGAAGCTTTCTTT,CASRGSSGNTEAFF
NA,TRBV5-1,TRBJ1-2,NA,TGCGCCAGCAGCCCGGAAGGGGGTGCCTATGGCTACACCTTC,CASSPEGGAYGYTF
TRBD1,TRBV13,TRBJ1-1,NA,TGTGCCAGCAGCCATCGGACAGGGCTCACTGAAGCTTTCTTT,CASSHRTGLTEAFF
NA,TRBV6-5,TRBJ2-2,NA,TGTGCCAGCAGTTACATCAGCACCGGGGAGCTGTTTTTT,CASSYISTGELFF
TRBD1,TRBV6-1,TRBJ1-1,NA,TGTGCCAGCAGTGTAACGGGACAGACACATATGAACACTGAAGCTTTCTTT,CASSVTGQTHMNTEAFF
TRBD2,TRBV27,TRBJ2-7,once,TGTGCCAGCAGTCTACTAGCGGGGGGATCCTACGAGCAGTACTTC,CASSLLAGGSYEQYF
TRBD2,TRBV7-8,TRBJ2-2,NA,TGTGCCAGCAATCCCCGGGGGGGCGGGACCGGGGAGCTGTTTTTT,CASNPRGGGTGELFF
TRBD1,TRBV3-1/TRBV3-2,TRBJ2-5,NA,TGTGCCAGCAGCCCAGGGGGCCTGGAGACCCAGTACTTC,CASSPGGLETQYF
TRBD1,TRBV7-9,TRBJ2-5,NA,TGTGCCAGCAGCCCTAGGACAGGGGCGTACCAAGAGACCCAGTACTTC,CASSPRTGAYQETQYF
NA,TRBV19,TRBJ2-1,NA,TGTGCCAGTAGTATCTACGGACTACCCTCCAATGAGCAGTTCTTC,CASSIYGLPSNEQFF
NA,TRBV27,TRBJ2-4,NA,TGTGCCAGCAGAAGCACGACAGAAAACATTCAGTACTTC,CASRSTTENIQYF
TRBD1,TRBV6-2/TRBV6-3,TRBJ1-5,NA,TGTGCCAGCAGTTACGGGACAGGGGTTCAGCCCCAGCATTTT,CASSYGTGVQPQHF
NA,TRBV18,TRBJ2-7,NA,TGTGCCAGCTCACTTCCGGGCTCCTACGAGCAGTACTTC,CASSLPGSYEQYF
TRBD2,TRBV6-5,TRBJ2-1,NA,TGTGCCAGCAGACCTCCTAGCGGGGGGGACAATGAGCAGTTCTTC,CASRPPSGGDNEQFF
NA,TRBV14,TRBJ2-3,NA,TGTGCCAGCAGCAGTAGCCCAGATACGCAGTATTTT,CASSSSPDTQYF
NA,TRBV7-2,TRBJ2-1,NA,TGTGCCAGCAGCCCCGGACTGAACTACAATGAGCAGTTCTTC,CASSPGLNYNEQFF
TRBD1,TRBV4-3,TRBJ2-6,once,TGCGCCAGCAGCCAAGATCGAGACAGGGGGGCCCACTCTGGGGCCAACGTCCTGACTTTC,CASSQDRDRGAHSGANVLTF
NA,TRBV23-1,TRBJ1-5,NA,TGCGCCAGCAGTCAATCCTTGGGAGCCCTCTATCAGCCCCAGCATTTT,CASSQSLGALYQPQHF
NA,TRBV9,TRBJ2-7,NA,TGTGCCAGCAGCTCAGGGACATTTAACGAGCAGTACTTC,CASSSGTFNEQYF
NA,TRBV7-7,TRBJ2-2,NA,TGTGCTAGCAAACAGGGTTCGGACACCGGGGAGCTGTTTTTT,CASKQGSDTGELFF
NA,TRBV3-1/TRBV3-2,TRBJ1-5,NA,TGTGCCAGCAGCCAAGGAGACGGGGATAGCAATCAGCCCCAGCATTTT,CASSQGDGDSNQPQHF
NA,TRBV7-4,TRBJ2-7,once,TGTGCCAGCAGCCCGAGGTCCTTACCCCTCTCCTACGAGCAGTACTTC,CASSPRSLPLSYEQYF
TRBD1,TRBV6-5,TRBJ2-1,NA,TGTGCCAGCAGTACGGACAGGGTCGATGAGCAGTTCTTC,CASSTDRVDEQFF
TRBD1,TRBV19,TRBJ1-5,NA,TGTGCCAGTAGTAATCGGCAGGGGGCGCGCTCAGGTGCCTTTAGCAATCAGCCCCAGCATTTT,CASSNRQGARSGAFSNQPQHF
TRBD2,TRBV10-3,TRBJ2-5,NA,TGTGCCATCAGTGAGTCGGGGAGGGAACAAGAGACCCAGTACTTC,CAISESGREQETQYF
TRBD2,TRBV5-1,TRBJ2-3,few,TGCGCCAGCAGCCCTAGGACTAGCGAGTTGGATACGCAGTATTTT,CASSPRTSELDTQYF
NA,TRBV24-1,TRBJ2-3,NA,TGTGCCACCAGTGAAATAGAAACAGATACGCAGTATTTT,CATSEIETDTQYF
TRBD1,TRBV19,TRBJ1-3,NA,TGTGCCAGTAGTATAGCTGGACAGGGGTTCATTTTTGGAAACACCATATATTTT,CASSIAGQGFIFGNTIYF
NA,TRBV3-1/TRBV3-2,TRBJ1-6,NA,TGTGCCAGCAGCCAAGATTCATGGGGAGTTGGGTCACCCCTCCACTTT,CASSQDSWGVGSPLHF
NA,TRBV13,TRBJ1-1,many,TGTGCCAGCAGCCCCACAGCAAACACTGAAGCTTTCTTT,CASSPTANTEAFF
TRBD1,TRBV18,TRBJ1-1,once,TGTGCCAGCTCACCATTAGGACAGGGGGCGAACACTGAAGCTTTCTTT,CASSPLGQGANTEAFF
TRBD1,TRBV19,TRBJ2-7,NA,TGTGCCAGTAGTTTCACCGGGACAGACTACGAGCAGTACTTC,CASSFTGTDYEQYF
TRBD1,TRBV5-1,TRBJ1-1,once,TGCGCCAGCAGCTCCGGGACAGGGGGCACTGAAGCTTTCTTT,CASSSGTGGTEAFF
TRBD2,TRBV11-3,TRBJ2-3,few,TGTGCCAGCAGCTTGGGGGGGGATATCACAGATACGCAGTATTTT,CASSLGGDITDTQYF
TRBD2,TRBV7-9,TRBJ2-1,NA,TGTGCCAGCAGCTCTCCGGGACTAGCGATAGTTGAGCAGTTCTTC,CASSSPGLAIVEQFF
TRBD1,TRBV5-1,TRBJ1-6,NA,TGCGCCAGCAACTTCGGGGACAGGGATAATTCACCCCTCCACTTT,CASNFGDRDNSPLHF
NA,TRBV27,TRBJ1-5,NA,TGTGCCAGCGCTGCGGACTTCGGGGTGGCCCAGCATTTT,CASAADFGVAQHF
TRBD1,TRBV7-9,TRBJ1-4,NA,TGTGCCAGCAGCTTCCAGGGGGCAACTAATGAAAAACTGTTTTTT,CASSFQGATNEKLFF
NA,TRBV27,TRBJ2-4,NA,TGTGCCAGCAGTTCCGGACAGCTAGCCAAAAACATTCAGTACTTC,CASSSGQLAKNIQYF
NA,TRBV4-3,TRBJ1-3,NA,TGCGCCAGCAGCCAAGCGGTCCGGGGAAACACCATATATTTT,CASSQAVRGNTIYF
TRBD2,TRBV12-3/TRBV12-4,TRBJ2-1,NA,TGTGCCAGCGGGCCTAGCGGTAACAATGAGCAGTTCTTC,CASGPSGNNEQFF
TRBD2,TRBV6-5,TRBJ2-7,NA,TGTGCCAGCAGTTACTCGACTAGCGGGGGACCCGCGCGGTACTTC,CASSYSTSGGPARYF
NA,TRBV9,TRBJ1-1,NA,TGTGCCAGCAGCGTCCAGGGGAGCACTGAAGCTTTCTTT,CASSVQGSTEAFF
NA,TRBV7-8,TRBJ1-6,NA,TGTGCCAGCAGCTTATCCCGGCCAGGGGCCGCTCGCGCGAAAACATATAATTCACCCCTCCACTTT,CASSLSRPGAARAKTYNSPLHF
TRBD2,TRBV5-1,TRBJ2-3,NA,TGCGCCAGCGCCTCGGCTAGCGGGGGGCCGGGAGATACGCAGTATTTT,CASASASGGPGDTQYF
TRBD1,TRBV2,TRBJ1-2,few,TGTGCCAGCAGTGAACCAGGGACAGTGTATGGCTACACCTTC,CASSEPGTVYGYTF
NA,TRBV27,TRBJ2-3,NA,TGTGCCAGCAGCACGTTCGGTACGCAGTATTTT,CASSTFGTQYF
TRBD1,TRBV7-9,TRBJ2-7,NA,TGTGCCAGCAGCGGCGGGACAGGGGGACCCTACGAGCAGTACTTC,CASSGGTGGPYEQYF
TRBD1,TRBV6-4,TRBJ1-2,NA,TGTGCCAGCAGACGGGACGGGGGACAGGGGTTTGGCTACACCTTC,CASRRDGGQGFGYTF
TRBD1,TRBV19,TRBJ2-7,NA,TGTGCCAGTAGTCAACAGGGGGGCTCCTACGAGCAGTACTTC,CASSQQGGSYEQYF
NA,TRBV7-2,TRBJ2-2,NA,TGTGCCAGCAGCTTAGTTCGGGGAACCGGGGAGCTGTTTTTT,CASSLVRGTGELFF
NA,TRBV20-1,TRBJ2-1,few,TGCAGTGCTATTGACTTAACAAATGAGCAGTTCTTC,CSAIDLTNEQFF
NA,TRBV28,TRBJ1-5,NA,TGTGCCAGCAGTTTATTTGGCCAGGGCGCTTTCTCTGGCAATCAGCCCCAGCATTTT,CASSLFGQGAFSGNQPQHF
TRBD1,TRBV5-1,TRBJ2-7,NA,TGCGCCAGCAGCACGCCCGACAGGGGGCTATACGAGCAGTACTTC,CASSTPDRGLYEQYF
NA,TRBV4-1,TRBJ2-1,NA,TGCGCCAGCAGCCAAGATCTGACAGTCCTCTACAATGAGCAGTTCTTC,CASSQDLTVLYNEQFF
NA,TRBV27,TRBJ1-1,NA,TGTGCCAGCAGTGCCGACAGAACCATGAACACTGAAGCTTTCTTT,CASSADRTMNTEAFF
TRBD1,TRBV19,TRBJ1-1,NA,TGTGCCAGTAGCGACCCCACAGGGGGCAATGAAGCTTTCTTT,CASSDPTGGNEAFF
TRBD2,TRBV7-2,TRBJ2-7,once,TGTGCCAGCAGCTTCAGCGGGGTTAGCTCCTACGAGCAGTACTTC,CASSFSGVSSYEQYF
NA,TRBV19,TRBJ2-1,NA,TGTGCCAGTAGTATATCAGGGGCAAGGCCTGAGCAGTTCTTC,CASSISGARPEQFF